Following are 31 T cell receptor beta chains from one sample sequenced in a study of shared clonotypes between healthy human individuals. TCRdb's table, derived via immunoSEQ multiplex PCR, lists solely in-frame clones and lacks some. The top ten clones hold 1.2% of a sample with 1.5 million to 2.5 million clones, less than 95% of them seen once. CD45RO-negative cells were positively selected for CCR7, leaving out terminally differentiated effector memory CD45RA+ cells. The sequencing input was naive CD8+ T cells sorted from blood. The receptor set was obtained from a man aged 18 to 30 in good health.

The chain links TRBV10-2 to TRBJ2-3, with 11 bases matching TRBD1. Germline V gene sequence: CDR1 WSHSY, CDR2 SAAADI. V was clipped by 4 bases and J by 1 base; unmatched bases: 4. This CDR3 is 16 amino acids long. The CDR3 here is CASSGTGGWGTDTQYF. The CDR3 nucleotides read TGCGCCAGCAGTGGGACAGGGGGCTGGGGCACAGATACGCAGTATTTT.

The chain carries TRBV19 and TRBJ1-6; D may be TRBD1 (6 bases). Germline V gene data show CDR1 as LNHDA and CDR2 as SQIVND (reference sequence). This CDR3 region has 18 residues. Between the trimmed V and J ends, which lost 0 bases and 9 bases, there was a span of 21 bases. The chain's CDR3 is CASSIDLRTGRASSPLHF. The DNA of the CDR3 is TGTGCCAGTAGTATAGATCTTCGTACAGGGAGGGCGTCTTCACCCCTCCACTTT.

Remarks on this clone: A much larger clone is a single base away; this may be a read error. The sample carries other DNA sequences with the same CDR3. This chain connects TRBV5-6 to TRBJ1-5; D is uncertain. This CDR3 spans 12 amino acids. Trimming shortened V by 2 bases and J by 6 bases, and 6 bases separated the two germline ends. Germline V CDR1 and CDR2: SGHDT, YYEEEE. The DNA for the CDR3 is TGTGCCAGCAGCTTAGCGGGTCAGCCCCAGCATTTT. Translated: CASSLAGQPQHF.

This rearrangement joins TRBV5-1 to TRBJ2-7, with 10 bases identical to TRBD1. The germline V gene encodes CDR1 SGHRS and CDR2 YFSETQ. V lost 2 bases and J lost 4; bases outside the gene matches: 9. The CDR3 totals 16 residues. CDR3 bases: TGCGCCAGCAGCTTCCCTCCGGGGACAGGGGAATACGAGCAGTACTTC. It codes for CASSFPPGTGEYEQYF.

The chain has TRBV5-6 and TRBJ2-1; 7 bases agree with TRBD2. There are 14 residues in the CDR3. Germline trimming cut 4 bases from V and 8 bases from J; bases unmatched to any gene: 9. CDR1 and CDR2 from the germline V gene are SGHDT and YYEEEE. The CDR3 coding sequence is TGTGCCAGCAGCCCGGAGGGGAGGGGAGATGAGCAGTTCTTC. The encoded protein is CASSPEGRGDEQFF.

This chain joins TRBV2 and TRBJ2-7; 12 nucleotides agree with TRBD2. Germline V gene sequence: CDR1 SNHLY, CDR2 FYNNEI. Trimming took 6 bases from V and 2 from J; bases not matched to a gene: 8. This CDR3 region has 16 residues. The CDR3 reads CASSEGLAGATYEQYF. In DNA form, the CDR3 reads TGTGCCAGCAGCGAGGGACTAGCGGGCGCTACCTACGAGCAGTACTTC.

The chain combines TRBV19 with TRBJ2-2; D is unclear. The CDR3 consists of 12 residues. Germline lookup yields CDR1 LNHDA and CDR2 SQIVND (reference sequence). Trimming removed 9 bases from V and 0 bases from J, with 5 bases in between. In DNA, the CDR3 is TGTGCCAGCCGAACGAACACCGGGGAGCTGTTTTTT. Its protein product is CASRTNTGELFF. The full variable domain, in which reference TRBV19 and TRBJ2-2 provide the parts outside the CDR3, is DGGITQSPKYLFRKEGQNVTLSCEQNLNHDAMYWYRQDPGQGLRLIYYSQIVNDFQKGDIAEGYSVSREKKESFPLTVTSAQKNPTAFYLCASRTNTGELFFGEGSRLTVL.

The rearrangement links TRBV27 to TRBJ1-2; D is ambiguous. The germline V gene has CDR1 MNHEY and CDR2 SMNVEV (reference sequence). The CDR3 extends over 14 amino acids. V lost 5 bases, J lost 2 bases, and 12 bases lay in between. CDR3 amino acids: CASSPFLVNYGYTF. The CDR3 DNA is TGTGCCAGCAGTCCCTTCTTAGTCAACTATGGCTACACCTTC.

The chain joins TRBV29-1 to TRBJ1-1, with 8 bases aligning to TRBD1. The trim removed 7 bases at V and 10 bases at J, leaving 20 bases unmatched. The germline V gene has CDR1 SQVTM and CDR2 ANQGSEA. This CDR3 contains 15 residues. The CDR3 spells CSAVGPGQVIFGAFF. CDR3 bases: TGCAGCGCCGTGGGACCGGGACAGGTTATCTTCGGAGCTTTCTTT.

The rearrangement joins TRBV11-2 to TRBJ2-7, with D hard to call. V was shortened by 1 base and J by 2 bases, with 9 bases between the two germline ends. The CDR3 sequence is 14 residues long. CDR1 and CDR2 (germline): SGHAT, FQNNGV. DNA for the CDR3: TGTGCCAGCAGCTTAGTTACGGACCCCTACGAGCAGTACTTC. Translated: CASSLVTDPYEQYF.

Concerning this clone itself: Different DNA sequences within this sample yield the same CDR3. The V call is TRBV13, the J call TRBJ2-5; TRBD2 might be the D (7 bases). Germline values: CDR1 PRHDT, CDR2 FYEKMQ (reference sequence). CDR3 length equals 13 residues. V lost 4 bases and J 5 bases, leaving 11 bases between the germline ends. The CDR3 DNA follows: TGTGCCAGCAGCTCCGGGGGGCGTGAGACCCAGTACTTC. This sequence encodes CASSSGGRETQYF.

The rearrangement joins TRBV13 to TRBJ1-6; no clear D. Trimming left V 1 base short and J 6 bases short, with 4 bases between. Looked up from germline, CDR1 is PRHDT and CDR2 is FYEKMQ (reference sequence). CDR3 length: 13 amino acids. CDR3: CASSLDSNSPLHF. The CDR3 nucleotides read TGTGCCAGCAGCTTAGATAGTAATTCACCCCTCCACTTT.

The chain is built from TRBV7-8 and TRBJ2-5, with 7 bases that match TRBD2. CDR1 and CDR2 (germline): SGHVS, FQNEAQ. The CDR3 runs 14 residues. Unmatched junction bases numbered 5, after V lost 3 bases and J lost 4 bases. The CDR3 loop reads CASSLGGSGETQYF. The CDR3 nucleotides are TGTGCCAGCAGCTTGGGCGGGAGTGGAGAGACCCAGTACTTC.

The rearrangement links TRBV10-3 to TRBJ2-2; maybe TRBD2 (5 bases). Germline values: CDR1 ENHRY, CDR2 SYGVKD. The CDR3 is 14 amino acids. V was pared by 3 bases and J by 3 bases, with 8 bases between. The CDR3 protein is CAISEVGDTGELFF. In DNA form, the CDR3 reads TGTGCCATCAGTGAAGTGGGAGACACCGGGGAGCTGTTTTTT.

In its sample, this clone was seen once. The chain carries TRBV10-3 and TRBJ1-1, with 7 bases identical to TRBD1. This CDR3 contains 16 residues. V was clipped by 2 bases and J by 0 bases; unmatched bases: 6. The germline gives CDR1 ENHRY, CDR2 SYGVKD. The CDR3 is CAISEPSGQLNTEAFF. In DNA, the CDR3 is TGTGCCATCAGTGAGCCCTCGGGACAGCTGAACACTGAAGCTTTCTTT.

Regarding this clone: In the same sample, other DNA sequences code for this CDR3. The chain combines TRBV6-5 with TRBJ1-1, with no clear D. Per germline, CDR1 MNHEY and CDR2 SVGAGI. This CDR3 spans 12 amino acids. With 2 bases removed from V and 4 bases from J, the gap between germline ends came to 5 bases. The CDR3 DNA is TGTGCCAGCAGTTACGTGGGCACTGAAGCTTTCTTT. This sequence encodes CASSYVGTEAFF.

As concerns this clone: Additional DNA sequences in this sample encode the identical CDR3. The V gene is TRBV27, the J gene TRBJ2-5; 7 bases match TRBD2. Per germline, CDR1 MNHEY and CDR2 SMNVEV (reference sequence). V was pared by 6 bases and J by 3 bases, with 4 bases of the junction left unmatched. The CDR3 loop spans 13 amino acids. The CDR3 here is CASSWGGEETQYF. CDR3 coding DNA: TGTGCCAGCAGCTGGGGAGGGGAAGAGACCCAGTACTTC.

V is TRBV18 and J is TRBJ2-1; no firm D call. CDR3 length: 14 residues. V was trimmed by 3 bases and J by 7 bases, leaving 13 bases between them. The germline CDR1 and CDR2 sequences are KGHSH and LQKENI. The CDR3 nucleotides read TGTGCCAGCTCACCGGAAGGTCCTACGAATGAGCAGTTCTTC. It is translated as CASSPEGPTNEQFF.

As DNA, the CDR3 is TGTGCCAGTTGGACAGGCGCCGGTGGTGGCTACACCTTC. Its protein product is CASWTGAGGGYTF. V gene TRBV27 combines with J gene TRBJ1-2; 7 nucleotides align to TRBD1. V was pared by 9 bases and J by 7 bases, with 11 bases of the junction left unmatched. This CDR3 is built from 13 residues. Germline assignment: CDR1 MNHEY and CDR2 SMNVEV (reference sequence).

The rearrangement joins TRBV5-6 to TRBJ1-1; D gene ambiguous. Looked up from germline, CDR1 is SGHDT and CDR2 is YYEEEE. Trimming took off 4 bases at V and 0 bases at J, with 7 bases between the two ends. This CDR3 spans 13 amino acids. The CDR3 loop reads CASSVEVNTEAFF. The CDR3 DNA reads TGTGCCAGCAGCGTGGAAGTGAACACTGAAGCTTTCTTT.

The CDR3 nucleotides read TGTGCCAGCAGCTCGCCAAATTCCGAGCAGTACTTC. Its protein is CASSSPNSEQYF. The V and J genes are TRBV13 and TRBJ2-7; the D is unclear. The germline V gene encodes CDR1 PRHDT and CDR2 FYEKMQ (reference sequence). V was clipped by 4 bases and J by 6 bases, with 10 bases between them. The CDR3 is made up of 12 amino acids.

The rearrangement joins TRBV5-5 to TRBJ1-6, with a possible D match to TRBD1 (6 bases). Per germline, CDR1 SGHKS and CDR2 YYEKEE (reference sequence). The V end lost 2 bases, the J end lost 10 bases, and 13 bases lay between the germline ends. This CDR3 spans 14 amino acids. CDR3 in DNA: TGTGCCAGCAGCTTTGTACAGGGTACCTCACCCCTCCACTTT. Protein sequence: CASSFVQGTSPLHF.

The chain joins TRBV2 to TRBJ2-2; D ambiguous. CDR1 and CDR2 (germline): SNHLY, FYNNEI. Trimming removed 2 bases at V and 2 bases at J, with 9 bases between. This CDR3 has 15 residues. The CDR3 DNA follows: TGTGCCAGCAGTGAAACAGTCACTAACACCGGGGAGCTGTTTTTT. This codes for CASSETVTNTGELFF.

This clone was seen a single time. The CDR3 loop is CASSQGPSYEQYF. CDR3 DNA: TGTGCCAGCAGCCAGGGACCCTCCTACGAGCAGTACTTC. V gene TRBV7-2 combines with J gene TRBJ2-7; D may be TRBD1 or TRBD2 (5 bases each). V was trimmed by 5 bases and J by 0 bases, leaving 8 bases between them. Germline CDR1 SGHTA, CDR2 FQGNSA. CDR3 length: 13 amino acids. The full variable domain, in which reference TRBV7-2 and TRBJ2-7 provide the parts outside the CDR3, is GAGVSQSPSNKVTEKGKDVELRCDPISGHTALYWYRQSLGQGLEFLIYFQGNSAPDKSGLPSDRFSAERTGGSVSTLTIQRTQQEDSAVYLCASSQGPSYEQYFGPGTRLTVT.

V gene TRBV7-8 combines with J gene TRBJ2-7; D call uncertain. There are 12 residues in the CDR3. V was trimmed by 1 base and J by 6 bases, leaving 7 bases between them. Germline V CDR1 and CDR2: SGHVS, FQNEAQ. The CDR3 bases are TGTGCCAGCAGCTTAGTAAGGTTCGAGCAGTACTTC. It yields the protein CASSLVRFEQYF.

The rearrangement joins TRBV5-4 to TRBJ2-1, with TRBD1 matching 11 bases. Per germline, CDR1 SGHNT and CDR2 YYREEE (reference sequence). This CDR3 spans 15 amino acids. Unmatched junction bases numbered 12, after V lost 8 bases and J lost 8 bases. In DNA form, the CDR3 reads TGTGCCAGTCGTGCCCCCGGACAGGGGGCGGATGAGCAGTTCTTC. Translating it yields CASRAPGQGADEQFF.

The rearrangement uses TRBV30 and TRBJ1-2, with D maybe TRBD1 (6 bases). V was shortened by 5 bases and J by 3 bases, with 19 bases between the two germline ends. Germline CDR1 GTSNPN, CDR2 SVGIG (reference sequence). The CDR3 consists of 15 residues. The CDR3 reads CAWDGVQGSHYGYTF. The CDR3 nucleotides read TGTGCCTGGGACGGCGTTCAGGGGTCCCACTATGGCTACACCTTC.

The chain uses TRBV28 and TRBJ2-1; D is possibly TRBD1 (6 bases). This CDR3 has 13 residues. Germline-derived CDR1 and CDR2 are MDHEN and SYDVKM. V lost 5 bases to trimming and J lost 9 bases, with 14 bases between them. The CDR3 DNA reads TGTGCCAGCAGTAACGCCAGGGGCTTTGAGCAGTTCTTC. Protein: CASSNARGFEQFF.

This clone was seen just once. The chain links TRBV21-1 to TRBJ2-7; TRBD1 was called by the table and not checked on the DNA. TRBV21-1 is a pseudogene segment. This CDR3 is built from 18 residues. CDR3 bases: TGTGCCAGCAGCAAAGGATCCGGGACAGGGCTTACTGGCTACGAGCAGTACTTC. It encodes CASSKGSGTGLTGYEQYF.

This clone was observed once. This sequence joins TRBV4-3 and TRBJ2-7; 13 bases align to TRBD2. V shed 4 bases and J 5 bases; nucleotides not matched to a gene: 5. Per the germline V gene, CDR1 is LGHNA and CDR2 is YSLEER. The CDR3 is made up of 15 amino acids. The CDR3 region has the DNA TGCGCCAGCAGCCCCGGACTAGCGGGAGTCCACGAGCAGTACTTC. Amino acid sequence: CASSPGLAGVHEQYF.

The V gene is TRBV30, the J gene TRBJ1-4; D might be TRBD1 (6 bases). V lost 4 bases to trimming and J lost 6 bases, with 15 bases between them. Germline lookup yields CDR1 GTSNPN and CDR2 SVGIG (reference sequence). The CDR3 runs to 14 residues. The DNA of the CDR3 is TGTGCCTGGACCGGGGGGCATGGATATGAAAAACTGTTTTTT. Residues: CAWTGGHGYEKLFF.